These 20 T cell receptor beta chains were sequenced from one sample in a study of response to subunit inactivated influenza vaccine. TCRdb analysed the RT-PCR reads with MiXCR anew, one entry per CDR3 protein. The sample lists 800,000 to 1,000,000 distinct CDR3 sequences; less than 25% were seen once. The sequenced sample was PBMCs from blood, obtained roughly 5 days after vaccination. Source of these receptors: a man aged 45-60 years who received an inactivated influenza vaccine.

V is TRBV20-1 and J is TRBJ2-1; no clear D gene. V lost 5 bases and J 3 bases, leaving 17 bases between the germline ends. The CDR3 length is 15 residues. Germline CDR1 is DFQATT and CDR2 is SNEGSKA (reference sequence). The CDR3, as DNA: TGCAGTGCTTTTCCGCGGCTGGATAACTACAATGAGCAGTTCTTC. This encodes CSAFPRLDNYNEQFF.

The chain carries TRBV10-3 and TRBJ2-1, with TRBD2 as a possible D gene (6 bases). Germline values: CDR1 ENHRY, CDR2 SYGVKD. The ends were cut back, 6 bases at V and 7 bases at J, with 16 bases in the middle. The CDR3 runs to 14 residues. The CDR3 loop is CAISGESRGNEQFF. CDR3 DNA sequence: TGTGCCATCAGCGGAGAGAGTCGGGGGAATGAGCAGTTCTTC.

This clonotype is a singleton in its sample. V gene TRBV28 combines with J gene TRBJ1-2; 7 bases fit TRBD1. The CDR3 has 14 residues. CDR1 and CDR2 from the germline V gene are MDHEN and SYDVKM. Trimming removed 2 bases from V and 5 bases from J; junction bases left unmatched: 5. The CDR3 reads CASSLIGGAYGYTF. The CDR3 region has the DNA TGTGCCAGCAGTTTAATAGGGGGCGCTTATGGCTACACCTTC.

The chain couples TRBV2 to TRBJ2-3, with TRBD2 as a possible D gene (5 bases). The V end was cut by 3 bases, the J end by 2 bases, with 9 bases between. There are 14 residues in the CDR3. Germline assignment: CDR1 SNHLY and CDR2 FYNNEI. The CDR3 nucleotides read TGTGCCAGCAGTGACCCGCTAGCCACAGATACGCAGTATTTT. The encoded protein is CASSDPLATDTQYF.

A few counts support this clonotype. V is TRBV20-1 and J is TRBJ2-1; 16 bases align to TRBD2. V trimming: 0 bases; J trimming: 9 bases; junction bases outside the gene matches: 5. CDR3 length equals 16 residues. CDR1 is DFQATT and CDR2 is SNEGSKA in the germline V gene (reference sequence). CDR3 in DNA: TGCAGTGCTAGAGATCCCGGGACTAGCGGGGGGGCTGAGCAGTTCTTC. Translating it yields CSARDPGTSGGAEQFF.

This clonotype was counted only a few times. V and J are TRBV5-1 and TRBJ1-1; tentative D call: TRBD1 (6 bases). V lost 0 bases, J lost 0 bases, and 12 bases lay in between. The CDR3 length is 16 residues. Germline values: CDR1 SGHRS, CDR2 YFSETQ. CDR3 in amino acids: CASSLGQGRMNTEAFF. The DNA of the CDR3 is TGCGCCAGCAGCTTGGGGCAGGGGCGAATGAACACTGAAGCTTTCTTT.

This chain links TRBV9 with TRBJ2-1; 11 bases fit TRBD2. V was pared by 6 bases and J by 4 bases, with 15 bases of the junction left unmatched. The CDR3 loop spans 18 amino acids. The V gene's germline CDR1 is SGDLS and CDR2 YYNGEE. As DNA, the CDR3 is TGTGCCAGCACCAGACTAGCGGGAAGGACAAGGGCATACAATGAGCAGTTCTTC. Translation gives CASTRLAGRTRAYNEQFF.

The V gene is TRBV18, the J gene TRBJ2-7, with TRBD1 identical over 9 bases. Germline V gives CDR1 KGHSH, CDR2 LQKENI. V shed 3 bases and J 7 bases; nucleotides not matched to a gene: 10. This CDR3 contains 15 residues. The CDR3 sequence: CASSPTTGGLGEQYF. In DNA form, the CDR3 reads TGTGCCAGCTCACCTACCACAGGGGGCCTCGGAGAGCAGTACTTC.

The chain couples TRBV6-1 to TRBJ1-5; TRBD1 matches at 9 bases. The CDR3 totals 16 residues. J was trimmed by 0 bases and V by 6 bases; bases with no gene match: 6. The germline V gene has CDR1 MNHNS and CDR2 SASEGT. This chain's CDR3 is CASRPGTGHSNQPQHF. The CDR3 nucleotides read TGTGCCAGCAGACCCGGGACAGGGCATAGCAATCAGCCCCAGCATTTT.

This clonotype was counted at least ten times. The rearrangement uses TRBV9 and TRBJ1-2; D uncertain. From germline, CDR1 is SGDLS and CDR2 YYNGEE. V was trimmed by 3 bases and J by 2 bases, leaving 5 bases between them. The CDR3 is 12 amino acids. DNA for the CDR3: TGTGCCAGCAGCGCGCACAACTATGGCTACACCTTC. Amino acid sequence: CASSAHNYGYTF. Using reference TRBV9 and TRBJ1-2 for the parts outside the CDR3, the full variable domain is DSGVTQTPKHLITATGQRVTLRCSPRSGDLSVYWYQQSLDQGLQFLIQYYNGEERAKGNILERFSAQQFPDLHSELNLSSLELGDSALYFCASSAHNYGYTFGSGTRLTVV.

This chain connects TRBV11-2 to TRBJ2-4; 9 positions agree with TRBD2. CDR1 SGHAT and CDR2 FQNNGV come from the germline V gene. With V trimmed by 1 base and J by 10 bases, 14 bases remained unmatched. This CDR3 is 17 amino acids long. The CDR3 bases are TGTGCCAGCAGCTTAGGCCCCATGACTAGCGGCGTCCCAATTCAGTACTTC. Its translation: CASSLGPMTSGVPIQYF.

The chain links TRBV7-9 to TRBJ2-7; 9 positions agree with TRBD1. CDR1 SEHNR and CDR2 FQNEAQ come from the germline V gene (reference sequence). The length of the CDR3 is 14 residues. With V trimmed by 4 bases and J by 9 bases, 10 bases remained unmatched. Written as DNA, the CDR3 is TGTGCCAGCAGCTCTCCGGGACAGGGAACGGGGCAGTACTTC. It translates to CASSSPGQGTGQYF.

This clonotype was detected a few times. The chain combines TRBV7-2 with TRBJ1-3; a weak D match, TRBD1 (6 bases). The CDR3 is 16 residues long. Germline V gene data show CDR1 as SGHTA and CDR2 as FQGNSA. V was shortened by 2 bases and J by 0 bases, with 11 bases between the two germline ends. CDR3 in DNA: TGTGCCAGCAGCTTACGTGCGGGGGCCTCTGGAAACACCATATATTTT. Its protein is CASSLRAGASGNTIYF.

This clonotype appeared many times. J is TRBJ2-7 and V is TRBV7-9; no definite D call. Per germline, CDR1 SEHNR and CDR2 FQNEAQ (reference sequence). This CDR3 is built from 13 residues. V was pared by 2 bases and J by 7 bases, with 12 bases between. CDR3 sequence: CASSLLLVGEQYF. In DNA, the CDR3 is TGTGCCAGCAGCTTATTATTAGTTGGGGAGCAGTACTTC.

This clonotype has more than one count but fewer than ten. The rearrangement joins TRBV7-2 to TRBJ1-2, with a tentative D call TRBD1 (5 bases). The germline V gene has CDR1 SGHTA and CDR2 FQGNSA. With 3 bases removed from V and 3 bases from J, the gap between germline ends came to 11 bases. This CDR3 is built from 14 residues. CDR3 DNA sequence: TGTGCCAGCAGCTTGGGACGGAGTGACTATGGCTACACCTTC. This encodes CASSLGRSDYGYTF. Based on the CDR3 plus reference TRBV7-2 and TRBJ1-2, the full variable domain is GAGVSQSPSNKVTEKGKDVELRCDPISGHTALYWYRQSLGQGLEFLIYFQGNSAPDKSGLPSDRFSAERTGGSVSTLTIQRTQQEDSAVYLCASSLGRSDYGYTFGSGTRLTVV.

The chain combines TRBV29-1 with TRBJ1-6; maybe TRBD1 (6 bases). Germline V gene data show CDR1 as SQVTM and CDR2 as ANQGSEA. CDR3 length: 13 amino acids. Trimming left V 7 bases short and J 6 bases short, with 13 bases between. The CDR3 loop reads CSARGGPNSPLHF. For the CDR3, the DNA is TGCAGCGCCCGAGGGGGGCCTAATTCACCCCTCCACTTT.

A note on this clonotype: Without the conserved terminal phenylalanine or tryptophan, this CDR3 likely stems from a read error. V is TRBV6-1 and J is TRBJ1-6; perhaps TRBD1 as D (5 bases). CDR1 is MNHNS and CDR2 is SASEGT in the germline V gene. V was cut by 10 bases and J by 6 bases, with 13 bases left in between. There are 13 residues in the CDR3. For the CDR3, the DNA is TGTGCCACCGGACCACAGGCTAATTCACCCCTCCACCTT. Protein product: CATGPQANSPLHL.

This clonotype was picked up a small number of times. The genes are TRBV6-2 or TRBV6-3 and TRBJ2-7; 12 bases are a match to TRBD2. In germline, CDR1 is MNHEY, CDR2 SVGEGT. The CDR3 covers 15 residues. The trim removed 6 bases at V and 3 bases at J, leaving 6 bases unmatched. For the CDR3, the DNA is TGTGCCAGCAGGCGGACTAGCGGGGTATTCTACGAGCAGTACTTC. Its translation: CASRRTSGVFYEQYF.

This clonotype turned up a few times. The chain carries TRBV7-6 and TRBJ2-5, with 9 bases lining up with TRBD2. The germline gives CDR1 SGHVS, CDR2 FNYEAQ. V lost 1 base and J lost 3; bases outside the gene matches: 6. This CDR3 has 16 amino acids. The CDR3 loop is CASSLGAGGRKETQYF. CDR3 DNA: TGTGCCAGCAGCTTAGGGGCGGGAGGGCGGAAAGAGACCCAGTACTTC.

The gene calls are TRBV6-2 or TRBV6-3 and TRBJ2-5, with 9 bases identical to TRBD1. J gave up 4 bases and V 7 bases, and 10 bases lay outside the gene matches. This CDR3 is built from 15 residues. Germline lookup yields CDR1 MNHEY and CDR2 SVGEGT. CDR3 region: CASTGTGLLRETQYF. CDR3 in DNA: TGTGCCAGCACCGGGACAGGGCTGTTGAGAGAGACCCAGTACTTC.